This T cell receptor (beta chain) was sequenced for a study of T cells in localized non-small cell lung cancer. Germline V gene sequence: CDR1 SEHNR, CDR2 FQNEAQ (reference sequence). The V end lost 5 bases, the J end lost 4 bases, and 22 bases lay between the germline ends. The CDR3 has 17 amino acids. Assay: immunoSEQ multiplex PCR; the TCRdb copy retains only in-frame clones and omits some. Of around 50,000 clones listed, roughly 86% were seen once; the top ten hold about 17%. In regard to this clone: Its antigen is still unknown.

Findings and caveats of the study: Clonality peaked in uninvolved adjacent lung rather than tumor. A denser population of T cells in blood accompanied longer overall survival. Turning up in adjacent lung were a median about 61 of the top 100 tumor clones.

Source: PBMCs, taken before any cancer treatment. The source is a female donor with stage II lung adenocarcinoma. The chain combines TRBV7-9 with TRBJ2-3; D call uncertain. The CDR3 loop reads CASSHELGQPTPDTQYF. In nucleotides, the CDR3 is TGTGCCAGCAGCCACGAGCTCGGCCAGCCGACTCCAGATACGCAGTATTTT.